These 14 T cell receptor beta chains came from one sample sequenced in a study of blood T cells in healthy people across ages. Primers used in a second PCR of about 6 to 12 cycles were a sample-barcoded 5' primer and a J-beta primer mix. TCRdb ran MiXCR on the 5' RACE reads and lists one entry per CDR3 protein. The table shows around 780,000 distinct CDR3 sequences, with roughly 24% occurring only once. These records were also assigned to another study, of T cells of mothers and their children.

The sequenced sample consisted of blood. These TCRs come from a boy aged 5 to 17 in good health.

A few counts support this clonotype. V is TRBV5-5 and J is TRBJ2-7; 10 bases match TRBD1. Germline CDR1 is SGHKS and CDR2 is YYEKEE (reference sequence). This CDR3 spans 16 amino acids. The V and J ends lost 3 bases and 5 bases, in that order; junction bases with no gene match: 11. CDR3 residues: CASSSAGTGVKDEQYF. The CDR3, as DNA: TGTGCCAGCAGCTCCGCCGGGACAGGGGTCAAAGACGAGCAGTACTTC.

This clonotype has more than one count but fewer than ten. The chain couples TRBV5-1 to TRBJ2-2; perhaps TRBD2 as D (6 bases). Germline loops: CDR1 SGHRS, CDR2 YFSETQ. Trimming left V 4 bases short and J 4 bases short, with 14 bases between. The CDR3 is 15 amino acids. The CDR3 DNA sequence: TGCGCCAGCAGCCAGGGACTCGATGTCACCGGGGAGCTGTTTTTT. This translates into CASSQGLDVTGELFF.

About this clonotype: One junction end does not reproduce the germline sequence, and a read error may be involved. The genes are TRBV7-9 and TRBJ1-4; 9 bases match TRBD1. From germline, CDR1 is SEHNR and CDR2 FQNEAQ (reference sequence). The CDR3 contains 14 residues. The CDR3 DNA follows: TGTGTCAGCAGCTTAGGGACAGGGAAAGAAAAACTGTTTTTT. Translating gives CVSSLGTGKEKLFF. Full variable domain (remainder filled in from reference TRBV7-9 and TRBJ1-4): DTGVSQNPRHKITKRGQNVTFRCDPISEHNRLYWYRQTLGQGPEFLTYFQNEAQLEKSRLLSDRFSAERPKGSFSTLEIQRTEQGDSAMYLCVSSLGTGKEKLFFGSGTQLSVL.

The sample holds many counts of this clonotype. The chain recombines TRBV15 with TRBJ2-2; D is unresolved. The CDR3 has 13 amino acids. The V gene's germline CDR1 is LNHNV and CDR2 YYDKDF (reference sequence). V gave up 0 bases and J gave up 5 bases, with 4 bases separating them. The chain's CDR3 is CATSRDRTGELFF. CDR3 DNA sequence: TGTGCCACCAGCAGAGACCGGACCGGGGAGCTGTTTTTT.

The table lists this clonotype with many counts. The chain has TRBV25-1 and TRBJ2-5; tentatively, D is TRBD1 or TRBD2 (5 bases each). The V end lost 4 bases, the J end lost 0 bases, and 12 bases lay between the germline ends. This CDR3 has 15 amino acids. Germline-derived CDR1 and CDR2 are MGHDK and SYGVNS. The CDR3 region has the DNA TGTGCCAGCAGTGGACCGGGACGAGACCAAGAGACCCAGTACTTC. Protein product: CASSGPGRDQETQYF. Using reference TRBV25-1 and TRBJ2-5 for the parts outside the CDR3, the full variable domain is EADIYQTPRYLVIGTGKKITLECSQTMGHDKMYWYQQDPGMELHLIHYSYGVNSTEKGDLSSESTVSRIRTEHFPLTLESARPSHTSQYLCASSGPGRDQETQYFGPGTRLLVL.

The rearrangement joins TRBV4-1 to TRBJ1-5; 7 nucleotides agree with TRBD1. Germline values: CDR1 MGHRA, CDR2 YSYEKL. The CDR3 spans 16 residues. J gave up 2 bases and V 1 base, and 5 bases lay outside the gene matches. The CDR3 spells CASSQGKGAGNQPQHF. The CDR3 bases are TGCGCCAGCAGCCAAGGGAAGGGGGCTGGCAATCAGCCCCAGCATTTT.

V is TRBV12-3 or TRBV12-4 and J is TRBJ2-1; D unresolved. The length of the CDR3 is 12 residues. Trimming pared 5 bases from V and 16 bases from J, leaving 18 bases between. The CDR3 here is CASSQAKSSSFF. CDR3 DNA sequence: TGTGCCAGCAGTCAGGCGAAGTCCAGCTCCTTCTTC.

This clonotype appeared many times. This chain links TRBV6-4 with TRBJ2-1, with 8 nucleotides matching TRBD1. This CDR3 is 15 amino acids long. Germline CDR1 and CDR2: MRHNA and SNTAGT. Trimming removed 2 bases from V and 7 bases from J; junction bases left unmatched: 7. CDR3 protein: CASSDGQGAGNEQFF. The CDR3 nucleotides read TGTGCCAGCAGTGACGGGCAGGGGGCAGGTAATGAGCAGTTCTTC.

In this sample, this clonotype turned up a few times. A read error may account for a junction end that differs from germline. The chain uses TRBV7-7 and TRBJ2-1; TRBD1 aligns across 7 bases. Germline CDR1 and CDR2: SSHAT and FNYEAQ (reference sequence). There are 16 residues in the CDR3. DNA for the CDR3: TGTGCTAGCAGCACCGGGACAGTTTTGGGACCGAATGAGCAGTTCTTC. As protein: CASSTGTVLGPNEQFF.

The rearrangement uses TRBV4-1 and TRBJ2-5, with TRBD2 matching 7 bases. The J call is doubtful: the DNA matches TRBJ2-1 better. CDR3 size: 17 residues. Germline CDR1 and CDR2: MGHRA and YSYEKL. Here the CDR3 DNA reads TGCGCCAGCAGCCAAGGGCGGGGGACTCGCGCCTACAATGAGCAGTTCTTC. Translating gives CASSQGRGTRAYNEQFF.

The chain is built from TRBV7-6 and TRBJ2-1; 8 bases map to TRBD1. Unmatched junction bases numbered 22, after V lost 2 bases and J lost 4 bases. This CDR3 is 21 amino acids long. In germline, CDR1 is SGHVS, CDR2 FNYEAQ. This CDR3 is CASSLRPWTGWVGGEYNEQFF. Here the CDR3 DNA reads TGTGCCAGCAGCTTACGCCCCTGGACAGGGTGGGTGGGGGGCGAATACAATGAGCAGTTCTTC.

This clonotype was seen only a few times. The chain combines TRBV10-3 with TRBJ2-7; D could derive from TRBD1 or TRBD2 (5 bases each). There are 16 residues in the CDR3. Looked up from germline, CDR1 is ENHRY and CDR2 is SYGVKD. The V end lost 8 bases, the J end lost 2 bases, and 22 bases lay between the germline ends. This chain's CDR3 is CAIGKTSGTPTYEQYF. The CDR3 DNA reads TGTGCCATCGGGAAGACCTCCGGGACGCCTACCTACGAGCAGTACTTC.

The V call is TRBV5-1, the J call TRBJ2-1, with 12 bases fitting TRBD2. The CDR3 consists of 16 residues. The trim removed 3 bases at V and 7 bases at J, leaving 8 bases unmatched. The germline V gene has CDR1 SGHRS and CDR2 YFSETQ. The DNA for the CDR3 is TGCGCCAGCAGCTCCTGGACTAGCGGGGAAGGGAATGAGCAGTTCTTC. Its protein product is CASSSWTSGEGNEQFF. Full variable domain (outside the CDR3, taken from reference TRBV5-1 and TRBJ2-1): KAGVTQTPRYLIKTRGQQVTLSCSPISGHRSVSWYQQTPGQGLQFLFEYFSETQRNKGNFPGRFSGRQFSNSRSEMNVSTLELGDSALYLCASSSWTSGEGNEQFFGPGTRLTVL.

This clonotype was seen a handful of times. The chain recombines TRBV27 with TRBJ2-1; no definite D call. Germline V CDR1 and CDR2: MNHEY, SMNVEV (reference sequence). Deletions cut 2 bases from V and 0 bases from J, with 8 bases between. The CDR3 has 15 residues. The chain's CDR3 is CASSLLTSSYNEQFF. DNA for the CDR3: TGTGCCAGCAGTTTACTCACGAGCTCCTACAATGAGCAGTTCTTC.